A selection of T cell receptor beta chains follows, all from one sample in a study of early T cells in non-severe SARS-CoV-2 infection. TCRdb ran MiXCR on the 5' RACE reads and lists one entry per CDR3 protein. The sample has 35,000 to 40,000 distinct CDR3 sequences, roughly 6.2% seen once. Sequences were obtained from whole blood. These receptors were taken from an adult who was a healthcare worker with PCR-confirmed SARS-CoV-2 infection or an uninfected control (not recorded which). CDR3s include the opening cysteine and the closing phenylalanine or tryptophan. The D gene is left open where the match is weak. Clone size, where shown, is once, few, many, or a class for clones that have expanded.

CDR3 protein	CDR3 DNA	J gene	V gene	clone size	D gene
CASSGRGLEVGYTF	TGTGCCAGCAGCGGAAGGGGACTCGAGGTTGGCTACACCTTC	TRBJ1-2	TRBV7-8	many	.
CASSSTTDQNTEAFF	TGTGCCAGCTCATCTACTACAGACCAAAACACTGAAGCTTTCTTT	TRBJ1-1	TRBV18	many	.
CASSLAASPHFYEQYF	TGTGCCAGCAGCTTAGCGGCTAGCCCTCATTTCTACGAGCAGTACTTC	TRBJ2-7	TRBV7-2	.	.
CASSPGTAARAPLHF	TGTGCCAGCAGCCCCGGGACGGCTGCTAGGGCACCCCTCCACTTT	TRBJ1-6	TRBV7-2	few	.
CASSPALDRVHTGELFF	TGTGCCAGCTCCCCCGCCCTGGACAGGGTTCACACCGGGGAGCTGTTTTTT	TRBJ2-2	TRBV27	few	TRBD1
CASSHGISRGPLHF	TGTGCCAGCAGCCACGGGATCTCGAGGGGACCCCTCCACTTT	TRBJ1-6	TRBV6-6	.	.
CASSVPGLAGNEQFF	TGTGCCAGCAGCGTACCCGGACTAGCGGGAAATGAGCAGTTCTTC	TRBJ2-1	TRBV9	many	TRBD2
CAISDSTGPNTGELFF	TGTGCCATCAGTGATTCGACAGGCCCGAACACCGGGGAGCTGTTTTTT	TRBJ2-2	TRBV10-3	many	.
CASSELPRGGNQPQHF	TGTGCCAGCAGTGAACTCCCCAGGGGTGGCAATCAGCCCCAGCATTTT	TRBJ1-5	TRBV2	many	.
CSASRGQGGTEAFF	TGCAGTGCTAGCCGAGGACAGGGAGGGACTGAAGCTTTCTTT	TRBJ1-1	TRBV20-1	many	TRBD1
CAIRGDRGRTEAFF	TGTGCCATCAGGGGGGACAGGGGCCGAACTGAAGCTTTCTTT	TRBJ1-1	TRBV10-3	many	TRBD1
CASSLLGSMNTEAFF	TGTGCCAGCAGCTTACTGGGATCGATGAACACTGAAGCTTTCTTT	TRBJ1-1	TRBV7-3	many	.
CASSQGEYEKLFF	TGCGCCAGCAGCCAGGGGGAGTATGAAAAACTGTTTTTT	TRBJ1-4	TRBV4-3	many	.
CSARGRTNTGELFF	TGCAGTGCTAGAGGTCGGACTAACACCGGGGAGCTGTTTTTT	TRBJ2-2	TRBV20-1	many	.
CASSKGRFSYEQYF	TGTGCCAGCAGCAAAGGACGGTTCTCCTACGAGCAGTACTTC	TRBJ2-7	TRBV21-1	many	.
CASSLTGTQETQYF	TGTGCCAGCAGCTTAACCGGGACCCAAGAGACCCAGTACTTC	TRBJ2-5	TRBV7-9	few	.
CASSKEGFEAVNYNEQFF	TGTGCCAGCAGCAAAGAAGGTTTCGAAGCGGTGAACTACAATGAGCAGTTCTTC	TRBJ2-1	TRBV21-1	few	.
CASSPAEITGNTIYF	TGTGCCAGCAGCCCCGCGGAGATTACTGGAAACACCATATATTTT	TRBJ1-3	TRBV4-2	many	.
CASSPGTGGVQPQHF	TGTGCCAGCAGTCCCGGAACAGGGGGCGTTCAGCCCCAGCATTTT	TRBJ1-5	TRBV7-9	many	TRBD1
CASSLSSGPTGELFF	TGTGCCAGCAGCTTATCCAGCGGACCCACCGGGGAGCTGTTTTTT	TRBJ2-2	TRBV7-9	many	.
CASSFGTKGEQFF	TGTGCCAGCAGCTTTGGGACTAAGGGTGAGCAGTTCTTC	TRBJ2-1	TRBV7-9	.	TRBD2
CAGGNGDTLHEQYF	TGTGCCGGGGGGAACGGGGACACCCTCCACGAGCAGTACTTC	TRBJ2-7	TRBV2	.	.
CASSSDRGRTDTQYF	TGTGCCAGCAGCTCCGACAGGGGTCGCACAGATACGCAGTATTTT	TRBJ2-3	TRBV7-9	few	TRBD1
CASGRTAAEKLFF	TGTGCCAGCGGCCGGACAGCAGCGGAAAAACTGTTTTTT	TRBJ1-4	TRBV18	many	.
CASSTGLAGGGYF	TGTGCCAGCAGTACGGGACTAGCGGGCGGGGGATACTTC	TRBJ2-4	TRBV28	many	TRBD2
CASSFPGEDTQYF	TGCGCCAGCAGCTTTCCCGGGGAAGATACGCAGTATTTT	TRBJ2-3	TRBV5-1	many	.
CASSYSGQNNEKLFF	TGTGCCAGCAGTTATAGTGGACAGAATAATGAAAAACTGTTTTTT	TRBJ1-4	TRBV6-5	many	.
CASSRLGGVYNEQFF	TGTGCCAGCAGTCGCCTTGGTGGGGTATACAATGAGCAGTTCTTC	TRBJ2-1	TRBV6-2/TRBV6-3	few	.
CASSPDRVGYTF	TGTGCCAGCAGTCCAGATCGGGTTGGCTACACCTTC	TRBJ1-2	TRBV28	many	.
CASSLRLVNEQFF	TGTGCCAGCAGTTTAAGGCTAGTCAATGAGCAGTTCTTC	TRBJ2-1	TRBV28	many	.
CASSPQSVVETQYF	TGTGCCAGCAGCCCCCAAAGCGTAGTAGAGACCCAGTACTTC	TRBJ2-5	TRBV7-9	few	.
CASSLDLGVSPLHF	TGTGCCAGCAGCTTAGATCTCGGGGTTTCACCCCTCCACTTT	TRBJ1-6	TRBV7-8	many	.
CATRETGYEQYF	TGTGCCACCCGAGAGACAGGTTACGAGCAGTACTTC	TRBJ2-7	TRBV7-9	many	.
CATAPGRLRNYGYTF	TGTGCCACGGCACCGGGCCGACTGCGTAACTATGGCTACACCTTC	TRBJ1-2	TRBV15	many	.
CASSLGLAQETQYF	TGTGCCAGCAGCTTAGGACTGGCCCAAGAGACCCAGTACTTC	TRBJ2-5	TRBV7-9	few	.
CASRTSGYFTDTQYF	TGCGCCAGCAGGACTAGCGGGTATTTCACAGATACGCAGTATTTT	TRBJ2-3	TRBV5-1	many	TRBD2
CASSKLAGSYEQYF	TGTGCCAGCAGTAAGCTAGCGGGTTCCTACGAGCAGTACTTC	TRBJ2-7	TRBV27	many	TRBD2
CASTGGESYNSPLHF	TGTGCCAGCACGGGAGGGGAGTCCTATAATTCACCCCTCCACTTT	TRBJ1-6	TRBV2	many	.
CASSYGGGFTQYF	TGTGCCAGCAGTTACGGGGGGGGATTTACGCAGTATTTT	TRBJ2-3	TRBV6-6	many	TRBD2
CASSLWTGPAGELFF	TGTGCCAGCAGCTTATGGACGGGCCCAGCCGGGGAGCTGTTTTTT	TRBJ2-2	TRBV11-3	medium-sized	.
CSAREGGRGNEQFF	TGCAGTGCTAGAGAGGGGGGAAGGGGTAATGAGCAGTTCTTC	TRBJ2-1	TRBV20-1	many	.
CASSRSGPGNTIYF	TGTGCCAGCAGCCGAAGCGGGCCTGGAAACACCATATATTTT	TRBJ1-3	TRBV12-3/TRBV12-4	few	.
CATSLSGASYNEQFF	TGTGCCACCTCCCTAAGCGGGGCCAGCTACAATGAGCAGTTCTTC	TRBJ2-1	TRBV24-1	few	TRBD2
CASSRDRANTEAFF	TGTGCCAGCAGCCGGGACAGGGCGAACACTGAAGCTTTCTTT	TRBJ1-1	TRBV12-3/TRBV12-4	many	TRBD1
CATLGGYEQYF	TGTGCCACTCTAGGGGGATACGAGCAGTACTTC	TRBJ2-7	TRBV25-1	many	.
CASSQVVDSNQPQHF	TGTGCCAGCAGCCAGGTGGTCGACAGCAATCAGCCCCAGCATTTT	TRBJ1-5	TRBV4-2	.	.
CASSPSETSTDTQYF	TGTGCCAGCTCACCCAGTGAAACTAGCACAGATACGCAGTATTTT	TRBJ2-3	TRBV18	many	.
CASSPGLAGGRRINEQFF	TGTGCCAGCAGCCCGGGACTAGCGGGAGGGCGCCGGATCAATGAGCAGTTCTTC	TRBJ2-1	TRBV11-2	many	TRBD2
CASSPRDSEQFF	TGTGCCAGCTCACCCCGGGACAGTGAGCAGTTCTTC	TRBJ2-1	TRBV18	many	TRBD1
CAISASNTEAFF	TGTGCCATCAGTGCTAGTAACACTGAAGCTTTCTTT	TRBJ1-1	TRBV10-3	.	.
CASSTRLTSGREGNEQFF	TGCGCCAGCAGCACCCGCCTGACTAGCGGGAGAGAGGGGAATGAGCAGTTCTTC	TRBJ2-1	TRBV5-1	many	TRBD2
CASSDLGPSYEQYF	TGTGCCAGCTCCGATTTAGGCCCATCCTACGAGCAGTACTTC	TRBJ2-7	TRBV18	.	.
CASSFSWAGGTNTQYF	TGTGCCAGCAGTTTCTCATGGGCTGGGGGCACAAATACGCAGTATTTT	TRBJ2-3	TRBV12-3/TRBV12-4	.	.